The 27 T cell receptor beta chains listed next were all sequenced from one sample in a study of cytomegalovirus exposure and HLA in healthy donors (dated 2017 in TCRdb). Library preparation employed the immunoSEQ multiplex PCR assay. The multiplex PCR relied on a mix of 60 forward primers for TCR Vbeta segments and 13 reverse primers for TCR Jbeta segments. The table was pulled from immuneACCESS by TCRdb, which kept in-frame rearrangements only. Such tables lose some clones; where checked, under half of the loss comes from unresolved V genes, and the rest has no known cause. The sample's clone listing holds tens of thousands of clones. The top ten constitute more than 0.45% of the sample. Sequencing was done on a sample of PBMCs. Every receptor here comes from a man aged 45-65 years in good health and CMV-seronegative.

The V and J genes are TRBV5-4 and TRBJ1-1, with unresolved D. CDR1 and CDR2 (germline): SGHNT, YYREEE (reference sequence). The CDR3 is made up of 15 amino acids. V dropped 0 bases and J dropped 4 bases, with 13 bases sitting between them. CDR3 coding DNA: TGTGCCAGCAGCTTGGGGCGGGTACGGAGCACTGAAGCTTTCTTT. Encoded protein: CASSLGRVRSTEAFF.

The CDR3 DNA reads TGTGCCAGCAGTTCAGGGCCGACCTACGAGCAGTACTTC. Its protein is CASSSGPTYEQYF. V and J are TRBV28 and TRBJ2-7, with a weak D call TRBD1 (5 bases). Germline loops: CDR1 MDHEN, CDR2 SYDVKM. CDR3 length: 13 amino acids. V was pared by 4 bases and J by 2 bases, with 9 bases between. The variable domain in full, with the rest retrieved from reference TRBV28 and TRBJ2-7, is DVKVTQSSRYLVKRTGEKVFLECVQDMDHENMFWYRQDPGLGLRLIYFSYDVKMKEKGDIPEGYSVSREKKERFSLILESASTNQTSMYLCASSSGPTYEQYFGPGTRLTVT.

The chain uses TRBV11-2 and TRBJ2-7; maybe TRBD2 (6 bases). The V gene lost 0 bases and the J gene lost 12 bases, with 15 bases spanning the gap. CDR3 length: 13 amino acids. Germline CDR1 SGHAT, CDR2 FQNNGV. This CDR3 is CASSLDLATDRYF. CDR3 in DNA: TGTGCCAGCAGCTTAGATCTAGCGACAGATCGGTACTTC. The variable domain in full, completed from reference TRBV11-2 and TRBJ2-7, reads EAGVAQSPRYKIIEKRQSVAFWCNPISGHATLYWYQQILGQGPKLLIQFQNNGVVDDSQLPKDRFSAERLKGVDSTLKIQPAKLEDSAVYLCASSLDLATDRYFGPGTRLTVT.

The chain carries TRBV18 and TRBJ2-2, with a weak D call TRBD2 (5 bases). This CDR3 is 13 amino acids long. Deletions cut 0 bases from V and 6 bases from J, with 5 bases between. Germline CDR1 reads KGHSH; CDR2 reads LQKENI. CDR3 residues: CASSPPSAGELFF. DNA for the CDR3: TGTGCCAGCTCACCACCTAGCGCCGGGGAGCTGTTTTTT. Together with reference TRBV18 and TRBJ2-2, the CDR3 gives the full variable domain: NAGVMQNPRHLVRRRGQEARLRCSPMKGHSHVYWYRQLPEEGLKFMVYLQKENIIDESGMPKERFSAEFPKEGPSILRIQQVVRGDSAAYFCASSPPSAGELFFGEGSRLTVL.

V gene TRBV10-2 combines with J gene TRBJ2-7; tentative D call: TRBD1 (5 bases). Trimming took off 2 bases at V and 6 bases at J, with 11 bases between the two ends. This CDR3 comprises 13 residues. Germline lookup yields CDR1 WSHSY and CDR2 SAAADI. For the CDR3, the DNA is TGCGCCAGCAGTGAGGGACAATGGGGCGAGCAGTACTTC. Its translation is CASSEGQWGEQYF.

This chain joins TRBV6-5 and TRBJ1-2, with D perhaps matching TRBD1 (5 bases). CDR3 length: 13 amino acids. Trimming removed 6 bases from V and 8 bases from J, with 16 bases in between. Germline CDR1 is MNHEY and CDR2 is SVGAGI. CDR3: CASRSRVLGGYTF. Here the CDR3 DNA reads TGTGCCAGCAGGTCCAGGGTATTGGGGGGCTACACCTTC.

This sequence joins TRBV2 and TRBJ2-5, with a tentative D call TRBD1 (8 bases). In germline, CDR1 is SNHLY, CDR2 FYNNEI. Trimming shortened V by 6 bases and J by 4 bases, and 12 bases separated the two germline ends. The CDR3 consists of 13 residues. DNA of the CDR3: TGTGCCAGCAGGGACAGGGAGGGAGAGACCCAGTACTTC. It codes for CASRDREGETQYF.

The chain combines TRBV11-3 with TRBJ2-5, with D tentatively TRBD1 (5 bases). In germline, CDR1 is SGHNT, CDR2 YENEEA. The CDR3 runs 13 residues. The V and J ends lost 0 bases and 3 bases respectively, with 5 bases between them. CDR3 sequence: CASSLDREETQYF. For the CDR3, the DNA is TGTGCCAGCAGCTTAGACAGGGAAGAGACCCAGTACTTC. The entire variable domain, with the rest obtained from reference TRBV11-3 and TRBJ2-5, is as follows: EAGVVQSPRYKIIEKKQPVAFWCNPISGHNTLYWYLQNLGQGPELLIRYENEEAVDDSQLPKDRFSAERLKGVDSTLKIQPAELGDSAVYLCASSLDREETQYFGPGTRLLVL.

The rearrangement uses TRBV4-3 and TRBJ1-5; D gene unclear. Germline CDR1 reads LGHNA; CDR2 reads YSLEER. The germline V and J ends were trimmed by 1 base and 2 bases, with 9 bases remaining between them. The CDR3 is made up of 15 amino acids. The CDR3 sequence is CASSQGGGGNQPQHF. CDR3 DNA: TGCGCCAGCAGCCAAGGAGGCGGGGGCAATCAGCCCCAGCATTTT.

The rearrangement uses TRBV7-3 and TRBJ2-3, with a tentative D call TRBD2 (6 bases). This CDR3 spans 13 amino acids. With 6 bases removed from V and 2 bases from J, the gap between germline ends came to 9 bases. Germline values: CDR1 SGHTA, CDR2 FQGTGA. Here the CDR3 reads CASSRGNTDTQYF. The CDR3 nucleotides read TGTGCCAGCAGTCGGGGGAACACAGATACGCAGTATTTT.

The V call is TRBV15, the J call TRBJ1-2, with 8 bases fitting TRBD1. Germline values: CDR1 LNHNV, CDR2 YYDKDF (reference sequence). Trimming removed 1 base from V and 3 bases from J; junction bases left unmatched: 7. CDR3 length: 16 residues. DNA for the CDR3: TGTGCCACCAGCAGAGCACCGGGACAGGACTACTATGGCTACACCTTC. Its protein product is CATSRAPGQDYYGYTF.

The rearrangement uses TRBV6-5 and TRBJ2-7, with TRBD2 as a possible D gene (6 bases). Germline-derived CDR1 and CDR2 are MNHEY and SVGAGI. The CDR3 length is 16 residues. V shed 0 bases and J shed 1 base, with 13 bases lying between them. The CDR3 DNA follows: TGTGCCAGCAGTTACTCCGTAACGGGGAGGTCCTACGAGCAGTACTTC. It specifies CASSYSVTGRSYEQYF.

This chain links TRBV5-1 with TRBJ1-2; 7 nucleotides align to TRBD1. CDR3 length: 15 residues. J gave up 6 bases and V 2 bases, and 10 bases lay outside the gene matches. Germline assignment: CDR1 SGHRS and CDR2 YFSETQ. As DNA, the CDR3 is TGCGCCAGCAGCTTCCAACCGACAGGGTCGGATGGCTACACCTTC. Translated, it gives CASSFQPTGSDGYTF.

The chain links TRBV7-2 to TRBJ2-3, with TRBD2 matching 8 bases. Germline V gives CDR1 SGHTA, CDR2 FQGNSA. There are 16 residues in the CDR3. Trimming at V came to 2 bases and at J to 1 base, leaving 5 bases not matched to a gene. The CDR3 DNA reads as TGTGCCAGCAGCTTATTAGCAGCGGGGGGCACAGATACGCAGTATTTT. Its translation: CASSLLAAGGTDTQYF.

The genes are TRBV28 and TRBJ1-3, with TRBD1 matching over 8 bases. CDR3 length: 15 residues. The trim removed 7 bases at V and 4 bases at J, leaving 9 bases unmatched. The germline gives CDR1 MDHEN, CDR2 SYDVKM. The CDR3 is CASTYGGTGGNTIYF. The DNA for the CDR3 is TGTGCCAGCACCTACGGGGGGACAGGAGGAAACACCATATATTTT.

The J gene is TRBJ1-1, the V gene TRBV6-1; D call uncertain. V was trimmed by 10 bases and J by 4 bases, leaving 16 bases between them. This CDR3 has 13 residues. Germline CDR1 MNHNS, CDR2 SASEGT. CDR3 nucleotides: TGTGCCAACACTATCTTGGGGAGCACTGAAGCTTTCTTT. Protein product: CANTILGSTEAFF.

The V call is TRBV7-3, the J call TRBJ2-1; TRBD2 might be the D (5 bases). Germline CDR1 reads SGHTA; CDR2 reads FQGTGA. This CDR3 region has 14 residues. V lost 5 bases and J 4 bases, leaving 12 bases between the germline ends. CDR3 nucleotides: TGTGCCAGCAGCCCCGTTGGACTTTACAATGAGCAGTTCTTC. It translates to CASSPVGLYNEQFF.

This chain connects TRBV6-5 to TRBJ2-2; no clear D. CDR1 and CDR2 (germline): MNHEY, SVGAGI. V lost 4 bases to trimming and J lost 0 bases, with 6 bases between them. The CDR3 covers 14 residues. This chain's CDR3 is CASSFTANTGELFF. CDR3 in DNA: TGTGCCAGCAGTTTCACGGCGAACACCGGGGAGCTGTTTTTT.

The chain links TRBV5-1 to TRBJ1-1, with D tentatively TRBD1 (6 bases). V was pared by 4 bases and J by 3 bases, with 13 bases between. Germline CDR1 SGHRS, CDR2 YFSETQ. This CDR3 is built from 14 residues. CDR3 residues: CASSGTGQYTEAFF. Written as DNA, the CDR3 is TGCGCCAGCAGCGGAACAGGACAGTACACTGAAGCTTTCTTT.

The chain employs TRBV30 and TRBJ1-1; D possibly corresponds to TRBD1 (5 bases). The CDR3 has 12 residues. Germline V lookup: CDR1 GTSNPN, CDR2 SVGIG (reference sequence). The V and J ends lost 6 bases and 0 bases respectively, with 8 bases between them. The CDR3 DNA follows: TGTGCCTGCAGCAGGGTGAACACTGAAGCTTTCTTT. Translated: CACSRVNTEAFF.

V gene TRBV6-5 combines with J gene TRBJ1-4; D is undetermined. Trimming removed 3 bases at V and 7 bases at J, with 18 bases between. Looked up from germline, CDR1 is MNHEY and CDR2 is SVGAGI. The CDR3 extends over 16 amino acids. CDR3 protein: CASSYSYVHPPEKLFF. CDR3 DNA sequence: TGTGCCAGCAGTTATTCGTACGTACATCCGCCTGAAAAACTGTTTTTT.

The V call is TRBV2, the J call TRBJ1-6; no firm D call. In germline, CDR1 is SNHLY, CDR2 FYNNEI. Trimming pared 3 bases from V and 10 bases from J, leaving 4 bases between. The CDR3 extends over 11 amino acids. CDR3 bases: TGTGCCAGCAGTGACAGATCACCCCTCCACTTT. Encoded protein: CASSDRSPLHF.

The chain links TRBV28 to TRBJ1-2; D perhaps matches TRBD1 (6 bases). The CDR3 sequence is 15 residues long. V was pared by 6 bases and J by 3 bases, with 17 bases between. Germline V gene data show CDR1 as MDHEN and CDR2 as SYDVKM. The CDR3 DNA follows: TGTGCCAGCAGGGGGACACCCGAGAGGGACTATGGCTACACCTTC. Protein sequence: CASRGTPERDYGYTF.

This chain connects TRBV30 to TRBJ2-2; possible D gene TRBD2, 6 bases. The CDR3 covers 15 residues. Germline CDR1 reads GTSNPN; CDR2 reads SVGIG (reference sequence). V gave up 6 bases and J gave up 4 bases, with 18 bases separating them. DNA of the CDR3: TGTGCCTGCACAGCCGGGAGTTCCCCCACCGGGGAGCTGTTTTTT. Amino acid sequence: CACTAGSSPTGELFF.

V usage is TRBV5-6 and J usage is TRBJ1-1; TRBD1 matches at 10 bases. Per the germline V gene, CDR1 is SGHDT and CDR2 is YYEEEE. The length of the CDR3 is 14 residues. Germline trimming cut 2 bases from V and 4 bases from J; bases unmatched to any gene: 2. The CDR3 DNA is TGTGCCAGCAGCTTAGGGACAGGGGCCACTGAAGCTTTCTTT. This codes for CASSLGTGATEAFF.

The chain has TRBV19 and TRBJ2-6; tentatively, D is TRBD1 (5 bases). The CDR3 totals 15 residues. Trimming took 10 bases from V and 0 from J, leaving 13 bases between them. Germline V gives CDR1 LNHDA, CDR2 SQIVND (reference sequence). CDR3 region: CATQDSYSGANVLTF. DNA for the CDR3: TGTGCCACCCAAGACAGTTACTCTGGGGCCAACGTCCTGACTTTC.

About this clone itself: An end of the junction does not agree with germline; a read error may underlie this. The genes are TRBV7-7 and TRBJ2-5; TRBD2 matches at 9 bases. Germline values: CDR1 SSHAT, CDR2 FNYEAQ (reference sequence). CDR3 length: 14 amino acids. CDR3 loop: CASSLGGGAKTQYF. DNA for the CDR3: TGTGCTAGCAGCTTAGGCGGGGGGGCAAAGACCCAGTACTTC.